This T cell receptor beta chain was documented in a study of blood T cell repertoires in COVID-19. CDR3 length equals 12 residues. Per the germline V gene, CDR1 is SGHDT and CDR2 is YYEEEE. V was pared by 5 bases and J by 2 bases, with 4 bases between. The method was immunoSEQ multiplex PCR; TCRdb's version includes in-frame clones alone and lacks a portion of them. The sample shows approximately 250,000 clones, roughly 82% of them seen only once. This sequence joins TRBV5-6 and TRBJ2-2; no definite D call. The clonotype was recovered from an elderly woman with COVID-19, enrolled during active disease. The sample consisted of peripheral blood. CDR3 in DNA: TGTGCCAGCAGACTTAACACCGGGGAGCTGTTTTTT. It is translated as CASRLNTGELFF.